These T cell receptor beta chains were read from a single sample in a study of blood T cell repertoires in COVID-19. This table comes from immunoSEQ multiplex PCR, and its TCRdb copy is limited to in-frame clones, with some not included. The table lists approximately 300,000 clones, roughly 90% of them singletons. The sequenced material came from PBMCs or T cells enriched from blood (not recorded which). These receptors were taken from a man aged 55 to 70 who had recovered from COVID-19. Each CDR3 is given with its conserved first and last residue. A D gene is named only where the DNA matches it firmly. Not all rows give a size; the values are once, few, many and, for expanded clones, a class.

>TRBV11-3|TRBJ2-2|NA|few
TGTGCCAGCAGACCCGAACCGGACACCGGGGAGCTGTTTTTT
CASRPEPDTGELFF
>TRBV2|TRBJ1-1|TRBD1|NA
TGTGCCAGGGGACAGATGAACACTGAAGCTTTCTTT
CARGQMNTEAFF
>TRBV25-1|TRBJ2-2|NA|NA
TGTGCCAGCACGGGGACTTACCAAGCGAACACCGGGGAGCTGTTTTTT
CASTGTYQANTGELFF
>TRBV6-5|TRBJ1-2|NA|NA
TGTGCCAGTCAATCAGGGGACTATGGCTACACCTTC
CASQSGDYGYTF
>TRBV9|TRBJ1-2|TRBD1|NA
TGTGCCAGCAGCGTAGCTTTAGGACAGGCTAACTATGGCTACACCTTC
CASSVALGQANYGYTF
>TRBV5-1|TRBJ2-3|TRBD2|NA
TGCGCCAGCAGCATAGCGGGAGGGCCTCAAGATACGCAGTATTTT
CASSIAGGPQDTQYF
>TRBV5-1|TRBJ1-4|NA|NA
TGCGCCAGCAGCTTGCTAACAACTAATGAAAAACTGTTTTTT
CASSLLTTNEKLFF
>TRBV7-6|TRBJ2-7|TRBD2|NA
TGTGCCAGCAGCTTAGGACTAGCGGGAGCCGGGTACGAGCAGTACTTC
CASSLGLAGAGYEQYF
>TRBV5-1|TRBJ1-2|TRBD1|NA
TGCGCCAGCAGCTTATCCGGGACAGGGAACTATGGCTACACCTTC
CASSLSGTGNYGYTF
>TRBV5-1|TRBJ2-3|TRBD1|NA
TGCGCCAGCAGCGTGGGACAGGGGTGGGCTAGCACAGATACGCAGTATTTT
CASSVGQGWASTDTQYF
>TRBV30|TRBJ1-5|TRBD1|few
TGTGCCTGGTCTCAGGACAGGGGGAAGCCCCAGCATTTT
CAWSQDRGKPQHF
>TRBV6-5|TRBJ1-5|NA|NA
TGTGCCAGCAGCCCCAGGATTTATAGCAATCAGCCCCAGCATTTT
CASSPRIYSNQPQHF
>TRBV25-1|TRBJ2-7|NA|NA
TGTGCCAGCTTCGGCGTCAGGGGACCATCCTACGAGCAGTACTTC
CASFGVRGPSYEQYF
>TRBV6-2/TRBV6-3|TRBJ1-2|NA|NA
TGTGCCAGCAGTTACTCGAGCACAGCTAACTATGGCTACACCTTC
CASSYSSTANYGYTF
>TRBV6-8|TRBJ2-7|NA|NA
TGTGCCAGCAGTCAGACGTTTGGCGCGGGGGAGCAGTACTTC
CASSQTFGAGEQYF
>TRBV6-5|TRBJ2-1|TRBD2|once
TGTGCCAGCAGCTTCTTAGCGGGAGGGGGTGAGCAGTTCTTC
CASSFLAGGGEQFF
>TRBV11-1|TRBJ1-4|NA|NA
TGTGCCAGCCAGGGGCAAGAAACTAATGAAAAACTGTTTTTT
CASQGQETNEKLFF
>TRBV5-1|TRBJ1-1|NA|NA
TGCGCCAGCAGCACACAGAAGAACACTGAAGCTTTCTTT
CASSTQKNTEAFF
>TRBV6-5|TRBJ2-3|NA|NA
TGTGCGGCCGGGTACCTCACAGATACGCAGTATTTT
CAAGYLTDTQYF
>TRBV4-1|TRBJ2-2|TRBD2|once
TGCGCCAGCAGCCGAGGACTAGCGAGAAACACCGGGGAGCTGTTTTTT
CASSRGLARNTGELFF
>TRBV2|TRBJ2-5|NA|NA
TGTGCCAGCATGGGGGGGGGCTCAGAGACCCAGTACTTC
CASMGGGSETQYF
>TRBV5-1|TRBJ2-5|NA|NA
TGCGCCAGCAGCTCCCAGGGTTCAGAGACCCAGTACTTC
CASSSQGSETQYF
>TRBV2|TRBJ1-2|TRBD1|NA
TGTGCCAGCAGTGGGGCTCCGACAGGGGGCTATGGCTACACCTTC
CASSGAPTGGYGYTF
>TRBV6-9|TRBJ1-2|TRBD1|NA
TGTGCCAGCAGCTCCGATTTATGGACAGGGGGTGGCTATGGCTACACCTTC
CASSSDLWTGGGYGYTF
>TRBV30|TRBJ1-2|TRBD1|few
TGTGCCTGGAGTGTTTTATTTGGACAGGGGGCGAGGGGCTACACCTTC
CAWSVLFGQGARGYTF
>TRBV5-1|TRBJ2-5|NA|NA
TGCGCCAGCAGCTTAGGCGGAGCCCAAGAGACCCAGTACTTC
CASSLGGAQETQYF
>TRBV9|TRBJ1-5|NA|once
TGTGCCAGCAGCGTAGATCCTGCGGGCAATCAGCCCCAGCATTTT
CASSVDPAGNQPQHF
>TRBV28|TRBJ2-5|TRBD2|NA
TGTGCCAGCAGCTTGGCCCCGGGGGGAGAGACCCAGTACTTC
CASSLAPGGETQYF
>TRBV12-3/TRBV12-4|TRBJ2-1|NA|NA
TGTGCCAGCAGTTTCTCCCCCAATGAGCAGTTCTTC
CASSFSPNEQFF
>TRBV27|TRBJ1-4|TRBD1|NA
TGTGCCAGCAGTACACAGGGGATTGGGGAAAAACTGTTTTTT
CASSTQGIGEKLFF
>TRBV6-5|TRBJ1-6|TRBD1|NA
TGTGCCAGCAGTCAGGGACAGGGAACTTCACCCCTCCACTTT
CASSQGQGTSPLHF
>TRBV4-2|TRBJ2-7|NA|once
TGTGCCAGCAGCCAAGATCTAGCGCGCGAGCAGTACTTC
CASSQDLAREQYF
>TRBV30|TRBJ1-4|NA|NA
TGTGCCTGGGCCAGGGGATTAGATGAAAAACTGTTTTTT
CAWARGLDEKLFF
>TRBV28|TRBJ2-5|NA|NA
TGTGCCAGCAGTTTAGAGGTCCACAGGGAATGGGAGACCCAGTACTTC
CASSLEVHREWETQYF
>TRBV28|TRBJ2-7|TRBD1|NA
TGTGCCAGCAGTTTATACGGGACAGCAAGCTCCTACGAGCAGTACTTC
CASSLYGTASSYEQYF
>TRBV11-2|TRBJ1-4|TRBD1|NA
TGTGCCAGCAGCTCCGGACTACACAGGGGGGGCGGTGAAAAACTGTTTTTT
CASSSGLHRGGGEKLFF
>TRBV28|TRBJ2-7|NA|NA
TGTGCCAGCAGTTTAAGCAGGGATCCCTACGAGCAGTACTTC
CASSLSRDPYEQYF
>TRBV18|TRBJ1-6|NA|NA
TGTGCCAGCTCACCGAGTGGGCCAATTAATTCACCCCTCCACTTT
CASSPSGPINSPLHF
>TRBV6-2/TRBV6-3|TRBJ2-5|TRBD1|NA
TGTGCCAGCAGTTTTGACAGGGGTGAGACCCAGTACTTC
CASSFDRGETQYF
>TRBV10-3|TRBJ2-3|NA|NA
TGTGCCACTCACCCTGGGCAGGGTAAGCCAGATACGCAGTATTTT
CATHPGQGKPDTQYF
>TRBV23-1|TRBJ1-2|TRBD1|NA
TGCGCCAGCAGAAGACAGGGGGCCCAATCCTATTATCGAGGCTACACCTTC
CASRRQGAQSYYRGYTF
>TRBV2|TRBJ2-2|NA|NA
TGTGCCAGCAGTGCTAGACTAACGAACACCGGGGAGCTGTTTTTT
CASSARLTNTGELFF
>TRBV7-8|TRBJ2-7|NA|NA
TGTGCCAGCAGCTTAGGGGTCGGACAGTACTACGAGCAGTACTTC
CASSLGVGQYYEQYF
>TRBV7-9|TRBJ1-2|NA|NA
TGTGCCAGCAGCTTAATTTCAGGTCAGGGGTACGGCTACACCTTC
CASSLISGQGYGYTF
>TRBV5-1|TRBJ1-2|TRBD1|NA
TGCGCCAGCAGCTTGGGGGACAGGGGGTATAACTATGGCTACACCTTC
CASSLGDRGYNYGYTF
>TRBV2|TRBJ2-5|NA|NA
TGTGCCAGCAGTACAGATGAAGAGACCCAGTACTTC
CASSTDEETQYF
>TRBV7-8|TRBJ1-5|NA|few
TGTGCCAGCAGCTTTAGCCCGAGCTTCAATCAGCCCCAGCATTTT
CASSFSPSFNQPQHF
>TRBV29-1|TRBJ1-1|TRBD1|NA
TGCAGCGTGACAGGGGCGACCTACACTGAAGCTTTCTTT
CSVTGATYTEAFF
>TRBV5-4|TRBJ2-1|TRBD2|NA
TGTGCCAGCAGATCAAGAGCTAGCGGGGGACCTCAGAGCTCCTACAATGAGCAGTTCTTC
CASRSRASGGPQSSYNEQFF
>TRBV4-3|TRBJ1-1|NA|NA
TGCGCCAGCAGCCAAGATTTTTCGACTGAAGCTTTCTTT
CASSQDFSTEAFF
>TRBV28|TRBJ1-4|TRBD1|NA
TGTGCCAGCACCTTAGTCGGGACAGGGATAGAGAATGAAAAACTGTTTTTT
CASTLVGTGIENEKLFF
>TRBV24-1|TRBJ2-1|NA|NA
TGTGCCACCAGTGACGCCTCGGTTAAGGGAGAGGACAATGAGCAGTTCTTC
CATSDASVKGEDNEQFF
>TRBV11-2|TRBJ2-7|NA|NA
TGTGCCAGCAGCTTACAGGGGGGTCCCTACGAGCAGTACTTC
CASSLQGGPYEQYF
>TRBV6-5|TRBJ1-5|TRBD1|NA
TGTGCCAGCTCGGCGACAGGGGAGGTTCAGCCCCAGCATTTT
CASSATGEVQPQHF
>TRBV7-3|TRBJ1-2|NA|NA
TGTGCCAGCAGCTTACCAGGGGAATATGGCTACACCTTC
CASSLPGEYGYTF